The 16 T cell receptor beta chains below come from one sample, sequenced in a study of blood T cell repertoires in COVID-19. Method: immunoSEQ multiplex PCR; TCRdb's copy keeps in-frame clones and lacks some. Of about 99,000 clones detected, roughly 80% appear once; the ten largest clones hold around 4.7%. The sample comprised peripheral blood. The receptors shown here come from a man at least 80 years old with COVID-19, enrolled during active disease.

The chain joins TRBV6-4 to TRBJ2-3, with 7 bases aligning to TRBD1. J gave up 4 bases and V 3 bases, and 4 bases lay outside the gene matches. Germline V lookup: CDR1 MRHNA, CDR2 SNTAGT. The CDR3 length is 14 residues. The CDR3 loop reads CASSESGGSDTQYF. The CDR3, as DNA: TGTGCCAGCAGTGAGTCAGGGGGTTCAGATACGCAGTATTTT.

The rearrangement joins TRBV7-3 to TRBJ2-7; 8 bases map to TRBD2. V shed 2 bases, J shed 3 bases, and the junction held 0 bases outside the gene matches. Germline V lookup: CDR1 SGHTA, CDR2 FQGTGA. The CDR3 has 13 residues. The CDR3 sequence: CASSLRGGYEQYF. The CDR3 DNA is TGTGCCAGCAGCTTACGGGGGGGCTACGAGCAGTACTTC.

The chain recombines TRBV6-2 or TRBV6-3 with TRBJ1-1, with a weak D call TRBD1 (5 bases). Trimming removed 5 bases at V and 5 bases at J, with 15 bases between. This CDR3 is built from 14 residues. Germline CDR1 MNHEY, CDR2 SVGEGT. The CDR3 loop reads CASSGPAGRTEAFF. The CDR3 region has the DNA TGTGCCAGCAGTGGCCCCGCAGGGAGGACTGAAGCTTTCTTT.

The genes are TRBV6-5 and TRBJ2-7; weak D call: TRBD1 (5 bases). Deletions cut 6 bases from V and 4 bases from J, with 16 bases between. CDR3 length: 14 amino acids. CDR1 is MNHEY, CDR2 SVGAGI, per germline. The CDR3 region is CASRQELLGYEQYF. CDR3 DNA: TGTGCCAGCAGACAGGAGCTCTTGGGATACGAGCAGTACTTC.

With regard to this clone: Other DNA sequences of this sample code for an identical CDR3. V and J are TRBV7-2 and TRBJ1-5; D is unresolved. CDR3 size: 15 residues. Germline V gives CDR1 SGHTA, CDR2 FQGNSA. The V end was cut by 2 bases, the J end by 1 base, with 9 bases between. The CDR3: CASSLSGGSNQPQHF. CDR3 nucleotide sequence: TGTGCCAGCAGCTTATCAGGAGGGAGCAATCAGCCCCAGCATTTT.

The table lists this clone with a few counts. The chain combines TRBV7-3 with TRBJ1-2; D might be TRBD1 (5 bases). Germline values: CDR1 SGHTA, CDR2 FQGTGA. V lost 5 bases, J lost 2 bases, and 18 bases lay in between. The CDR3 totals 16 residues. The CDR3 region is CASSAPPFQGNYGYTF. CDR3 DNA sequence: TGTGCCAGCAGCGCCCCGCCTTTTCAGGGAAACTATGGCTACACCTTC.

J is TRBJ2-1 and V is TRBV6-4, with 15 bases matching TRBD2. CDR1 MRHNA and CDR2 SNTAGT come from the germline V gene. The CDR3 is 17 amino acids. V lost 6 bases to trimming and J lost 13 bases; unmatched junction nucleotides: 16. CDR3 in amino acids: CASSETGLAGGPGRQFF. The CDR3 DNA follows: TGTGCCAGCAGCGAGACTGGACTAGCGGGGGGGCCAGGGCGTCAGTTCTTC.

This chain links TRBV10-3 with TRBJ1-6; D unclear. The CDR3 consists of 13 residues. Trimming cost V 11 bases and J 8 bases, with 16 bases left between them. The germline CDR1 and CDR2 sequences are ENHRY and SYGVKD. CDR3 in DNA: TGTGCCTCAAGGGCCGGGGTGGATTCACCCCTCCACTTT. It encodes CASRAGVDSPLHF.

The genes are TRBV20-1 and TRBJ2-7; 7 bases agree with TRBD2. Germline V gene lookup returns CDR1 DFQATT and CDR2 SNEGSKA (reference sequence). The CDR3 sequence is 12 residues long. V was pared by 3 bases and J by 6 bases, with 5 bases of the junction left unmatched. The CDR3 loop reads CSASPRESEQYF. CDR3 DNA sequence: TGCAGTGCTAGTCCGCGGGAGAGCGAGCAGTACTTC.

DNA of the CDR3: TGTGCCAGTAGGATGAGACGGGAACCAATGAACACTGAAGCTTTCTTT. It specifies CASRMRREPMNTEAFF. This chain links TRBV19 with TRBJ1-1; D gene ambiguous. Germline V gives CDR1 LNHDA, CDR2 SQIVND (reference sequence). This CDR3 is 16 amino acids long. With 6 bases removed from V and 0 bases from J, the gap between germline ends came to 17 bases.

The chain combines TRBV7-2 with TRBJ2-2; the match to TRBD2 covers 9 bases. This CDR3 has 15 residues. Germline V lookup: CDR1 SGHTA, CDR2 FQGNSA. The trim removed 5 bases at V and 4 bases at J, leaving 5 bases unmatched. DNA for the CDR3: TGTGCCAGCAGCCCTAGCGGGACGGGCACCGGGGAGCTGTTTTTT. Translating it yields CASSPSGTGTGELFF.

In nucleotides, the CDR3 is TGTGCCAGCAGTCCGCACGGGACACGGAAAAACATTCAGTACTTC. It yields the protein CASSPHGTRKNIQYF. V usage is TRBV28 and J usage is TRBJ2-4; weak D call: TRBD1 (6 bases). V dropped 5 bases and J dropped 4 bases, with 15 bases sitting between them. Germline V CDR1 and CDR2: MDHEN, SYDVKM. The CDR3 length is 15 residues.

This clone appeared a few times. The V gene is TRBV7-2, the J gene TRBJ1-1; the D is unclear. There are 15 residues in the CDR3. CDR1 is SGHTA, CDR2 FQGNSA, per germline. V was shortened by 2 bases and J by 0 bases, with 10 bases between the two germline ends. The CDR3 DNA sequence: TGTGCCAGCAGCTTAAATGGAGTGATGAACACTGAAGCTTTCTTT. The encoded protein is CASSLNGVMNTEAFF.

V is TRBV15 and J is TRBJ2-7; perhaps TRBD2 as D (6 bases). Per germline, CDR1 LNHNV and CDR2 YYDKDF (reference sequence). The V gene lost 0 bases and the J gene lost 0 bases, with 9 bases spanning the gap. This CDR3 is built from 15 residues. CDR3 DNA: TGTGCCACCAGCAGAGAGGAGGGTTTCTCCTACGAGCAGTACTTC. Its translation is CATSREEGFSYEQYF.

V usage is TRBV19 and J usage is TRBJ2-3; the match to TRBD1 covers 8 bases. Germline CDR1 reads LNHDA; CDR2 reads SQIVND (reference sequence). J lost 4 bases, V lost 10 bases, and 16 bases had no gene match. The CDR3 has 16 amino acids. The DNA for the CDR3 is TGTGCCACTACATCACGAGGACAGGGACGGGCAGATACGCAGTATTTT. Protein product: CATTSRGQGRADTQYF.

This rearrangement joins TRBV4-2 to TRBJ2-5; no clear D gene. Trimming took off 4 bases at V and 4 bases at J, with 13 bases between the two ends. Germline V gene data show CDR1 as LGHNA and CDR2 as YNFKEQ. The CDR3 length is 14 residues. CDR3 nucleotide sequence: TGTGCCAGCAGCCTCACGGTCCCCCCAGAGACCCAGTACTTC. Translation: CASSLTVPPETQYF.